The source of this T cell receptor beta chain is a study of radiotherapy plus CTLA-4 blockade in lung cancer. Overall study context: Among enrolled patients, over 15% responded and 31% achieved disease control.

Some clones are missing from TCRdb's copy, which holds only in-frame ones; the method was immunoSEQ multiplex PCR. The sample yields 95,000 to 150,000 clones, about 87% seen once. Enrolled patients, whose metastatic non-small-cell lung cancer was chemo-refractory, received focal radiation plus CTLA-4 blockade with ipilimumab. Study observations and caveats: Reported findings show early blood T cell clone dynamics, with interferon-beta, best predicted response. In blood, TCR clones derived from the tumor expanded after radiotherapy plus ipilimumab.

Turning to this clone: Its cognate antigen is unknown.

The CDR3 extends over 13 amino acids. J gave up 4 bases and V 9 bases, and 5 bases lay outside the gene matches. From germline, CDR1 is SNHLY and CDR2 FYNNEI. Here the sequenced sample was peripheral blood, taken from a patient treated with radiotherapy plus ipilimumab. The rearrangement joins TRBV2 to TRBJ2-1; 8 bases agree with TRBD2. This TCR came from a human donor with non-small cell lung cancer that progressed on radiotherapy plus ipilimumab. For the CDR3, the DNA is TGTGCCAGGGGGAGCGGGAGATACAATGAGCAGTTCTTC. Translated, it gives CARGSGRYNEQFF.